This entry is about one T cell receptor beta chain. As yet, its antigen is unknown. Authors' processing steps: Between-group CDR3 differences, defined by clinicopathological status, yielded a distant-metastasis classifier for papillary thyroid cancer. TCRdb reprocessed the PCR reads using MiXCR. In this record, the V and J calls reflect TCRdb's handling and not the investigators' own analysis. This table holds roughly 46,000 clones, 24% found once. The data stem from a study of metastatic and nonmetastatic thyroid tumors. The overall study: Thyroid patients, malignant and benign, had repertoires compared across blood and tumor or nodule tissue.

Patients underwent thyroid surgery, and none had received any treatment before it. CDR3 length: 13 residues. Germline CDR1 and CDR2: SGHNT and YENEEA. Trimming took 3 bases from V and 6 from J, leaving 12 bases between them. Study-level points and caveats: It was reported that TCR beta diversity was significantly higher in malignant thyroid tumors than benign nodules, in blood and tumor.

This clonotype was sampled from a male donor with papillary thyroid cancer or a benign thyroid nodule (not recorded which). Some clones in this sample may be carry-over from other donors' samples. V gene TRBV11-3 combines with J gene TRBJ2-7; a possible D gene is TRBD1 (6 bases). Sequenced material: blood. CDR3 residues: CASSFTQGSEQYF. The DNA for the CDR3 is TGTGCCAGCAGCTTCACACAGGGATCCGAGCAGTACTTC.